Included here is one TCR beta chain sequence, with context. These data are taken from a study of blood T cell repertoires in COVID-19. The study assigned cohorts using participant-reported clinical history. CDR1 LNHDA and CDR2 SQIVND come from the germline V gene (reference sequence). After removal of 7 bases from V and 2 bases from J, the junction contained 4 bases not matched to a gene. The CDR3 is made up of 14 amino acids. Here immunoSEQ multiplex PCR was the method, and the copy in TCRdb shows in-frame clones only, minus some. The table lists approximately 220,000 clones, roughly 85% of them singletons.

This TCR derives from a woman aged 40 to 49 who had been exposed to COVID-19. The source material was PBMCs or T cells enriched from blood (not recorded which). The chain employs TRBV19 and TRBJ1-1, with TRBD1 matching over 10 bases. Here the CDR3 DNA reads TGTGCCAGTATGGGGGACAGGGGAAACACTGAAGCTTTCTTT. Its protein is CASMGDRGNTEAFF.